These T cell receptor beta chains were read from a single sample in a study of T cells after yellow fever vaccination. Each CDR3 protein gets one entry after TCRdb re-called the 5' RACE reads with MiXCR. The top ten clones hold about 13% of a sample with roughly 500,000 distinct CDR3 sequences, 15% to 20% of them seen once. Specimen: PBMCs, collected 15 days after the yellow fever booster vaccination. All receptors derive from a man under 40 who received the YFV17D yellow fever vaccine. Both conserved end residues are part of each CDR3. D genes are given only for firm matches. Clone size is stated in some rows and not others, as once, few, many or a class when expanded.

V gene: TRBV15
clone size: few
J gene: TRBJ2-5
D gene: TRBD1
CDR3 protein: CATSTRTGGETQYF
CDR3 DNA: TGTGCCACCAGCACCAGGACAGGGGGAGAGACCCAGTACTTC

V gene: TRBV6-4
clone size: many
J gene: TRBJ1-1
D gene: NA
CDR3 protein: CASSERDNTEAFF
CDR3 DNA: TGTGCCAGCAGTGAGAGGGACAACACTGAAGCTTTCTTT

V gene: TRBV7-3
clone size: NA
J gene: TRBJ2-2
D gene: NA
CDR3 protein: CASSSFGGGGELFF
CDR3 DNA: TGTGCCAGCAGCTCCTTCGGGGGTGGCGGGGAGCTGTTTTTT

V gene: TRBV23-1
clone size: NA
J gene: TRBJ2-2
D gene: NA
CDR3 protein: CASSQSRKGNTGELFF
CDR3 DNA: TGCGCCAGCAGTCAATCCCGGAAAGGGAACACCGGGGAGCTGTTTTTT

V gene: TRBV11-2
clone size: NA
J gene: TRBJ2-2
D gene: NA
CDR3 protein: CASNLKGLGPSNTGELFF
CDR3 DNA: TGTGCCAGCAACTTGAAGGGACTTGGACCCTCGAACACCGGGGAGCTGTTTTTT

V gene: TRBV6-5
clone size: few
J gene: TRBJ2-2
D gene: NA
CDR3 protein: CASSYSAGVKGELFF
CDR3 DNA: TGTGCCAGCAGTTACTCTGCAGGGGTCAAAGGGGAGCTGTTTTTT

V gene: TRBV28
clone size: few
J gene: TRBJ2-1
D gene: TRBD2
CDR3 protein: CASSPFPGTSGISNEQFF
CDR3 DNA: TGTGCCAGCAGTCCATTCCCCGGGACTAGCGGGATCTCCAATGAGCAGTTCTTC

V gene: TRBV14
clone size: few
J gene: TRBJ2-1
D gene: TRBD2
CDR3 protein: CASSQVAAGGPSLEQFF
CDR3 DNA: TGTGCCAGCAGCCAAGTCGCAGCGGGAGGGCCATCGCTGGAGCAGTTCTTC

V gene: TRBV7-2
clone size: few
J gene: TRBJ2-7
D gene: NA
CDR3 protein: CASSFGLAFEQYF
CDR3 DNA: TGTGCCAGCAGCTTTGGTCTAGCGTTCGAGCAGTACTTC

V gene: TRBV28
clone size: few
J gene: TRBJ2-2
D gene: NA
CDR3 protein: CASMRQLNTGELFF
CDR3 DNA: TGTGCCAGCATGCGACAACTGAACACCGGGGAGCTGTTTTTT

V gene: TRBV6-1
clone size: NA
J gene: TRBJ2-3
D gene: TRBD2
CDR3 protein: CASSTRLAGSFTDTQYF
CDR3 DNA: TGTGCCAGCAGTACGAGACTAGCGGGGAGCTTCACAGATACGCAGTATTTT

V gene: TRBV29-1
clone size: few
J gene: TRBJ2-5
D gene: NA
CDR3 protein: CSVSSWQGETQYF
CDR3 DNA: TGCAGCGTTTCGTCTTGGCAGGGGGAGACCCAGTACTTC

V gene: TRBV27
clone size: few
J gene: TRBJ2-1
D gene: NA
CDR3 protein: CASSFAGPGAPGGNEQFF
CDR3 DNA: TGTGCCAGCAGTTTTGCGGGGCCCGGAGCGCCTGGTGGCAATGAGCAGTTCTTC

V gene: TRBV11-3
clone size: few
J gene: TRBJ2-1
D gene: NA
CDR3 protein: CASSLFSDEQFF
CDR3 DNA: TGTGCCAGCAGCTTATTTAGCGATGAGCAGTTCTTC

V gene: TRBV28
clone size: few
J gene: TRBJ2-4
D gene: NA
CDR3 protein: CASRSPVIGADIQYF
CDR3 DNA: TGTGCCAGCAGGTCCCCTGTTATCGGGGCGGACATTCAGTACTTC

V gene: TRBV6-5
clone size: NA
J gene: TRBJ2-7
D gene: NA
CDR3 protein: CASSTSISLPYEQYF
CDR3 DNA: TGTGCCAGCAGTACCTCGATCAGTCTTCCCTACGAGCAGTACTTC

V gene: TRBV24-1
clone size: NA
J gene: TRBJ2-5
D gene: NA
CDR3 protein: CATSDPTRLEETQYF
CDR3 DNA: TGTGCCACCAGTGATCCCACTCGTCTGGAAGAGACCCAGTACTTC

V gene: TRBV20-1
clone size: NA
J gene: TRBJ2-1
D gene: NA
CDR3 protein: CSASGDWSGLFF
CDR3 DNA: TGCAGTGCTAGTGGCGATTGGAGCGGGCTGTTCTTC

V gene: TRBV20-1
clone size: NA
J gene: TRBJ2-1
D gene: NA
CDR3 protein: CSARGGSGVANEQFF
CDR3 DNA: TGCAGTGCTAGGGGCGGGTCGGGAGTTGCCAATGAGCAGTTCTTC

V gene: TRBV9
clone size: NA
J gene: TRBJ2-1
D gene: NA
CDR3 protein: CASSVGGVEEQFF
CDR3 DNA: TGTGCCAGCAGCGTAGGTGGGGTTGAGGAGCAGTTCTTC

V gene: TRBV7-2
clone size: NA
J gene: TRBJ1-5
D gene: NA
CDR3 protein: CASSLIGYSNQPQHF
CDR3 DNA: TGTGCCAGCAGCTTAATTGGGTATAGCAATCAGCCCCAGCATTTT

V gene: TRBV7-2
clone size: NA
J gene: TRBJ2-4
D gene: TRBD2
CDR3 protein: CAVGLAGAKNIQYF
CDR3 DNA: TGTGCCGTGGGGTTAGCGGGAGCCAAAAACATTCAGTACTTC